Here is one T cell receptor beta chain with its context. The clone's antigen remains unknown. The input lacks base qualities; no much larger clone sits a single base away. TCR beta CDR3 regions were amplified from genomic DNA with the immunoSEQ assay, a bias-controlled multiplex PCR using V- and J-specific primers. In a second PCR step, a proprietary barcode and Illumina adapter sequences were attached to the CDR3 amplicons. CDR3 libraries were sequenced on an Illumina MiSeq instrument. For the original study's pipeline: immunoSEQ Analyzer 3.0 was used for export and quality control, with R Bioconductor and Immunarch used for downstream analyses. Repertoire metrics were calculated using only productive rearrangements within the normalized downsampled data set. In the normalized cohort, clonotypes with more than 5 templates were defined as pathologically expanded. The Inverse Simpson Index served as the measure of repertoire diversity. CMV-specificity analyses were carried out on the non-normalized data set to capture all clonotypes. TCRdb mirrors the immuneACCESS table, restricted to in-frame sequences. Some clones are absent from its copies; in checked studies, under half trace to an unresolved V gene, and the reason for the others is unknown. The V and J calls and clone size come from that table; D and trimming were worked out from the DNA. This sample comprises over 7,500 clones, 70% to 85% of them detected only once. The ten most abundant clones make up approximately 51% of the sample.

This sample is drawn from a study of T cell clonotyping in hematopoietic cell transplantation (dated by TCRdb to the early 2020s). At the level of the whole study: The study collected some 150 blood samples from some 35 consecutive transplant recipients and their related donors. For several patients, samples were drawn at the onset of acute graft-versus-host disease and then compared against samples from patients who never went on to develop GVHD. Patients were recruited between 2015 and January 2017 and followed until late 2020 or death.

Summary of the overall study and its limitations: Broader TCR repertoire diversity after transplant was predicted by Inverse Simpson Index values from donors and from recipients before transplant. Only a small fraction of recipient repertoires overlapped donor repertoires, with over 95% appearing de novo at the given depth. A decrease in recipient TCR diversity was observed after transplant, and a progressive increase in pathologically expanded clonotypes was seen from day 30 to day 180. The sample size was limited and the cells went unsorted, which meant the CD4 and CD8 repertoire contributions could not be told apart.

The label giving this sample's time point can be read as: recipient sample taken at acute GVHD onset. Blood samples were obtained from recipients approximately 28 days before transplant and at days 30, 100 and 180 after transplant. Nuclei Lysis Solution was used to extract genomic DNA from fresh or cryopreserved unfractionated peripheral blood mononuclear cells. Material: PBMCs, obtained at the time of graft-versus-host disease after allogeneic stem cell transplant. This sequence originates from a male patient in his sixties who had an allogeneic stem cell transplant from an unrelated donor, so the T cells may come from the graft donor. Some clones in this sample may be carry-over from other donors' samples.

This receptor has the CDR3 CASSLHSQDGVGGNTEAFF. The base sequence is TGTGCCAGCAGCCTTCACTCCCAAGACGGGGTTGGAGGGAACACTGAAGCTTTCTTT. The chain joins TRBV6-4 to TRBJ1-1; the D gene remains uncertain. The V end loses 6 bases and the J end loses 1 base, and a stretch of 27 bases separates them. Its CDR3 holds 19 amino acids, cysteine through phenylalanine. Only CDR3 DNA remains: 57 bases, in frame from the first base. The germline V gene provides CDR1 MRHNA and CDR2 SNTAGT.